One and the same sample provided the 22 T cell receptor beta chains below, sequenced in a study of cytomegalovirus exposure and HLA in healthy donors. PCR primers comprised 60 Vbeta and 13 Jbeta primers. The table came from immunoSEQ multiplex PCR; TCRdb's copy has only in-frame clones and leaves some out. Of approximately 110,000 clones in the sample, roughly 85% were seen once. Sample: PBMCs. These receptors were collected from a woman aged 40-49 years in good health and CMV-seronegative.

The chain has TRBV29-1 and TRBJ1-1; D ambiguous. The CDR3 contains 11 residues. Trimming took 3 bases from V and 4 from J, leaving 6 bases between them. CDR1 SQVTM and CDR2 ANQGSEA come from the germline V gene. CDR3 sequence: CSVEVATEAFF. The CDR3 DNA is TGCAGCGTTGAGGTGGCCACTGAAGCTTTCTTT.

This chain links TRBV28 with TRBJ2-1; the D gene is possibly TRBD2 (5 bases). CDR1 MDHEN and CDR2 SYDVKM come from the germline V gene. This CDR3 contains 15 residues. Trimming pared 4 bases from V and 3 bases from J, leaving 13 bases between. CDR3 DNA sequence: TGTGCCAGCAGTTCCTCGGGGTTGGACTACAATGAGCAGTTCTTC. Protein sequence: CASSSSGLDYNEQFF.

This chain joins TRBV2 and TRBJ2-7; the match to TRBD1 covers 7 bases. Germline CDR1 is SNHLY and CDR2 is FYNNEI. The CDR3 runs 15 residues. J was trimmed by 1 base and V by 5 bases; bases with no gene match: 8. The chain's CDR3 is CASSPNRGPSYEQYF. As DNA, the CDR3 is TGTGCCAGCAGTCCCAACAGGGGCCCATCCTACGAGCAGTACTTC. Complete variable domain (other parts from reference TRBV2 and TRBJ2-7): EPEVTQTPSHQVTQMGQEVILRCVPISNHLYFYWYRQILGQKVEFLVSFYNNEISEKSEIFDDQFSVERPDGSNFTLKIRSTKLEDSAMYFCASSPNRGPSYEQYFGPGTRLTVT.

This chain joins TRBV5-4 and TRBJ1-5; no reliable D call. This CDR3 contains 13 residues. Germline V CDR1 and CDR2: SGHNT, YYREEE (reference sequence). V lost 0 bases, J lost 4 bases, and 5 bases lay in between. CDR3 amino acids: CASSLDPNQPQHF. CDR3 in DNA: TGTGCCAGCAGCTTGGATCCAAATCAGCCCCAGCATTTT. Using reference TRBV5-4 and TRBJ1-5 for the parts outside the CDR3, the full variable domain is ETGVTQSPTHLIKTRGQQVTLRCSSQSGHNTVSWYQQALGQGPQFIFQYYREEENGRGNFPPRFSGLQFPNYSSELNVNALELDDSALYLCASSLDPNQPQHFGDGTRLSIL.

This clone appeared once. This CDR3 is CASSLGGGGQPQHF. The CDR3 bases are TGTGCCAGCAGCTTGGGAGGGGGCGGTCAGCCCCAGCATTTT. The rearrangement joins TRBV5-6 to TRBJ1-5; 7 bases are a match to TRBD1. Trimming removed 0 bases from V and 6 bases from J; junction bases left unmatched: 3. Germline values: CDR1 SGHDT, CDR2 YYEEEE. The CDR3 covers 14 residues.

V gene TRBV5-6 combines with J gene TRBJ2-1; the match to TRBD2 covers 15 bases. The germline V gene encodes CDR1 SGHDT and CDR2 YYEEEE. Trimming at V came to 1 base and at J to 4 bases, leaving 3 bases not matched to a gene. The CDR3 runs 17 residues. The CDR3 DNA reads TGTGCCAGCAGCTTGCGGACTAGCGGGAGGGCTTACAATGAGCAGTTCTTC. It codes for CASSLRTSGRAYNEQFF.

The rearrangement joins TRBV28 to TRBJ2-3, with TRBD2 identical over 7 bases. Germline CDR1 reads MDHEN; CDR2 reads SYDVKM. V gave up 3 bases and J gave up 9 bases; unmatched junction bases: 9. The CDR3 runs to 14 residues. The CDR3: CASSFELSGATQYF. The CDR3 DNA sequence: TGTGCCAGCAGTTTCGAACTGAGCGGGGCCACGCAGTATTTT.

The chain links TRBV25-1 to TRBJ1-1; TRBD1 matches at 11 bases. Trimming removed 6 bases from V and 4 bases from J; junction bases left unmatched: 4. Germline CDR1 and CDR2: MGHDK and SYGVNS. This CDR3 has 14 amino acids. The CDR3 sequence is CASRPDRGPTEAFF. The DNA of the CDR3 is TGTGCCAGCAGGCCGGACAGGGGGCCCACTGAAGCTTTCTTT.

The gene calls are TRBV29-1 and TRBJ2-2, with a possible D match to TRBD2 (6 bases). V lost 5 bases and J lost 4, with 11 bases in between. CDR3 length equals 13 residues. The germline V gene has CDR1 SQVTM and CDR2 ANQGSEA. The CDR3 DNA is TGCAGCGTTATGACTAGATTCACCGGGGAGCTGTTTTTT. This sequence encodes CSVMTRFTGELFF.

The chain uses TRBV7-9 and TRBJ1-2, with a possible D match to TRBD1 (6 bases). The V gene's germline CDR1 is SEHNR and CDR2 FQNEAQ (reference sequence). With 5 bases removed from V and 4 bases from J, the gap between germline ends came to 14 bases. The CDR3 runs to 14 residues. The CDR3, as DNA: TGTGCCAGCAGCCGTAGACAGGACATCTATGGCTACACCTTC. This sequence encodes CASSRRQDIYGYTF.

The chain recombines TRBV2 with TRBJ1-1, with 7 bases fitting TRBD1. Germline V gives CDR1 SNHLY, CDR2 FYNNEI. CDR3 length: 14 residues. V dropped 6 bases and J dropped 1; count of bases not matched to a gene: 5. CDR3 sequence: CASRGGQRNTEAFF. CDR3 sequence (DNA): TGTGCCAGCAGAGGGGGACAGAGGAACACTGAAGCTTTCTTT.

V is TRBV9 and J is TRBJ2-2, with TRBD2 matching over 15 bases. This CDR3 region has 17 residues. V lost 3 bases to trimming and J lost 5 bases; unmatched junction nucleotides: 5. Germline CDR1 SGDLS, CDR2 YYNGEE. The CDR3 DNA reads TGTGCCAGCAGCGGCGGGACTAGCGGGGGGAAGACCGGGGAGCTGTTTTTT. Translated, it gives CASSGGTSGGKTGELFF.

The V gene is TRBV19, the J gene TRBJ1-2; D call uncertain. Germline V gives CDR1 LNHDA, CDR2 SQIVND (reference sequence). The CDR3 extends over 14 amino acids. Trimming took 1 base from V and 2 from J, leaving 8 bases between them. CDR3 residues: CASSIASGNYGYTF. CDR3 DNA sequence: TGTGCCAGTAGTATAGCTTCAGGAAACTATGGCTACACCTTC. The full variable domain, rest sourced from reference TRBV19 and TRBJ1-2, is DGGITQSPKYLFRKEGQNVTLSCEQNLNHDAMYWYRQDPGQGLRLIYYSQIVNDFQKGDIAEGYSVSREKKESFPLTVTSAQKNPTAFYLCASSIASGNYGYTFGSGTRLTVV.

The chain has TRBV9 and TRBJ2-3; TRBD1 matches 10 bases. Germline V lookup: CDR1 SGDLS, CDR2 YYNGEE. V shed 0 bases and J 6 bases; nucleotides not matched to a gene: 13. CDR3 length equals 18 residues. CDR3 in amino acids: CASSVAGTGVLAGDTQYF. The CDR3 DNA reads TGTGCCAGCAGCGTAGCCGGGACAGGGGTATTAGCAGGGGATACGCAGTATTTT.

J is TRBJ2-5 and V is TRBV19, with 12 bases fitting TRBD1. Germline lookup yields CDR1 LNHDA and CDR2 SQIVND (reference sequence). The CDR3 is made up of 16 amino acids. The junction had 8 bases not matched to a gene; V was cut back by 5 bases and J by 4 bases. The CDR3 loop reads CASSRGTGGIGETQYF. CDR3 DNA sequence: TGTGCCAGTAGTCGCGGGACAGGGGGCATTGGAGAGACCCAGTACTTC. The full variable domain, rest sourced from reference TRBV19 and TRBJ2-5, is DGGITQSPKYLFRKEGQNVTLSCEQNLNHDAMYWYRQDPGQGLRLIYYSQIVNDFQKGDIAEGYSVSREKKESFPLTVTSAQKNPTAFYLCASSRGTGGIGETQYFGPGTRLLVL.

This clone was detected only once. The chain joins TRBV11-2 to TRBJ2-1; 8 bases are a match to TRBD1. Trimming at V came to 0 bases and at J to 3 bases, leaving 7 bases not matched to a gene. Germline V lookup: CDR1 SGHAT, CDR2 FQNNGV. The length of the CDR3 is 17 residues. The CDR3: CASSLDLETGDYNEQFF. The DNA for the CDR3 is TGTGCCAGCAGCTTAGATCTGGAGACAGGGGACTACAATGAGCAGTTCTTC.

The V gene is TRBV5-4, the J gene TRBJ1-1; tentatively, D is TRBD1 (5 bases). The CDR3 covers 14 residues. V lost 2 bases to trimming and J lost 6 bases, with 14 bases between them. Germline-derived CDR1 and CDR2 are SGHNT and YYREEE (reference sequence). The DNA for the CDR3 is TGTGCCAGCAGCTTCGCAGGGCAGTGGGCTGAAGCTTTCTTT. It translates to CASSFAGQWAEAFF.

The rearrangement uses TRBV2 and TRBJ1-1; TRBD1 might be the D (5 bases). This CDR3 region has 15 residues. Germline CDR1 SNHLY, CDR2 FYNNEI. Trimming took off 5 bases at V and 2 bases at J, with 15 bases between the two ends. Written as DNA, the CDR3 is TGTGCCAGCAGTCGGGCGGGCGGGGGAAACACTGAAGCTTTCTTT. Protein sequence: CASSRAGGGNTEAFF.

The CDR3 DNA reads TGCGCCAGCAGCGGCGGGACAGGCCTCGCAACTAATGAAAAACTGTTTTTT. Its translation: CASSGGTGLATNEKLFF. This sequence joins TRBV5-1 and TRBJ1-4; 8 bases map to TRBD1. The V gene end was trimmed by 4 bases and the J gene end by 0 bases; junction bases not matched to a gene: 8. The CDR3 has 17 residues. The germline gives CDR1 SGHRS, CDR2 YFSETQ. The whole variable domain, remainder taken from reference TRBV5-1 and TRBJ1-4, is KAGVTQTPRYLIKTRGQQVTLSCSPISGHRSVSWYQQTPGQGLQFLFEYFSETQRNKGNFPGRFSGRQFSNSRSEMNVSTLELGDSALYLCASSGGTGLATNEKLFFGSGTQLSVL.

V usage is TRBV5-1 and J usage is TRBJ2-7, with 7 bases lining up with TRBD2. This CDR3 is built from 14 residues. The V and J ends lost 0 bases and 2 bases, in that order; junction bases with no gene match: 2. CDR1 SGHRS and CDR2 YFSETQ come from the germline V gene. The CDR3 sequence: CASSLVGRAYEQYF. CDR3 coding DNA: TGCGCCAGCAGCTTGGTGGGGAGGGCCTACGAGCAGTACTTC.

V usage is TRBV28 and J usage is TRBJ2-3; D call uncertain. Trimming stripped 3 bases from V and 1 base from J, with 8 bases between. The CDR3 loop spans 14 amino acids. Germline loops: CDR1 MDHEN, CDR2 SYDVKM. The CDR3 DNA follows: TGTGCCAGCAGTTTCCCGGTCGGCACAGATACGCAGTATTTT. Translated, it gives CASSFPVGTDTQYF.

The CDR3 sequence is CASSLPGDRDTYEQYF. As DNA, the CDR3 is TGCGCCAGCAGCTTGCCGGGAGACAGGGATACCTACGAGCAGTACTTC. The chain combines TRBV5-1 with TRBJ2-7, with a weak D call TRBD1 (7 bases). The germline V gene has CDR1 SGHRS and CDR2 YFSETQ. The CDR3 has 16 residues. Trimming cost V 1 base and J 2 bases, with 16 bases left between them. The full variable domain, completed using reference TRBV5-1 and TRBJ2-7, is KAGVTQTPRYLIKTRGQQVTLSCSPISGHRSVSWYQQTPGQGLQFLFEYFSETQRNKGNFPGRFSGRQFSNSRSEMNVSTLELGDSALYLCASSLPGDRDTYEQYFGPGTRLTVT.